The clone carrying this TCR beta chain was detected many times. The data derive from a study of identical twins. Via MiXCR, TCRdb re-called the 5' RACE reads, giving one row per CDR3 protein. The table records some 240,000 distinct CDR3 sequences, 10% of them present only once. Sequencing was carried out using memory T cells sorted from blood. The receptor comes from a man aged 45-65 years in good health.

Written as DNA, the CDR3 is TGTGCCAGCAGCTCGACTAGCGGGGGGGCCCGGGAGCTGTTTTTT. It translates to CASSSTSGGARELFF. The chain recombines TRBV5-5 with TRBJ2-2, with 14 bases fitting TRBD2. Germline lookup yields CDR1 SGHKS and CDR2 YYEKEE (reference sequence). The CDR3 contains 15 residues. V lost 3 bases, J lost 9 bases, and 4 bases stayed unmatched.